This TCR beta chain is from a study of shared clonotypes between healthy human individuals. Study-wide background: Aged 18 to 49, the donors were a couple of women and a few men.

Sequencing used immunoSEQ multiplex PCR; TCRdb keeps in-frame clones, though not all of them. Counted here are about 2 million clones, approximately 94% occurring once; the ten biggest clones make up about 1.1%. Of note for this clone: The antigen is not known.

General study results and limits: Non-shared clonotypes showed lower generation probabilities than clonotypes common to all four donors. Among the subsets, naive ones generally showed larger estimated richness than memory ones.

Naive CD8 cells were CD45RO-negative, positively selected for CCR7, excluding terminally differentiated effector memory CD45RA+ cells. The sequencing sample was made of naive CD8+ T cells sorted from blood. This receptor was obtained from a man between 18 and 35 years old in good health.

CDR3 nucleotide sequence: TGTGCCAGCTCACTAAAATGGACAGGGGACATGAACACTGAAGCTTTCTTT. It translates to CASSLKWTGDMNTEAFF. This rearrangement joins TRBV18 to TRBJ1-1; TRBD1 aligns across 9 bases. The CDR3 length is 17 residues. The trim removed 4 bases at V and 0 bases at J, leaving 9 bases unmatched. Germline-derived CDR1 and CDR2 are KGHSH and LQKENI.